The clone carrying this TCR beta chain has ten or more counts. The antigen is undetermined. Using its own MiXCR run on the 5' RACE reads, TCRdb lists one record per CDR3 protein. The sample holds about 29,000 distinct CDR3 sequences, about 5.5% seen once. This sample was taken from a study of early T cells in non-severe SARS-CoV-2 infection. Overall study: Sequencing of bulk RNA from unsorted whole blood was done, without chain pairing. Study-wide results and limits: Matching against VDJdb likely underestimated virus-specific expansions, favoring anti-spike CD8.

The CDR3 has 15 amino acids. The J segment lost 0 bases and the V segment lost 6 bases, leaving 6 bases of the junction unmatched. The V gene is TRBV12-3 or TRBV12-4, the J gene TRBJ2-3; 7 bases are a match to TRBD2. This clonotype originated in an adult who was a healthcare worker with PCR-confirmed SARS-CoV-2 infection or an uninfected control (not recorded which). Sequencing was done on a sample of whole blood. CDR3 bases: TGTGCCAGCAGAGCGGGGACTATAAGCACAGATACGCAGTATTTT. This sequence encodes CASRAGTISTDTQYF.